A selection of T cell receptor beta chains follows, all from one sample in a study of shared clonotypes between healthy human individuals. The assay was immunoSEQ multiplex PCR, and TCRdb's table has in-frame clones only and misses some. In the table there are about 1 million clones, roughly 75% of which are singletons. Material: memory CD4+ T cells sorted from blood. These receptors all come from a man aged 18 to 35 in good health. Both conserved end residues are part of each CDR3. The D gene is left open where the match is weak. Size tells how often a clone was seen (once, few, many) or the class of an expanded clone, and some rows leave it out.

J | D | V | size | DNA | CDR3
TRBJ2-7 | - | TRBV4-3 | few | TGCGCCAGCAGCCAAGGTCCGGGGGCGGCCTACGAGCAGTACTTC | CASSQGPGAAYEQYF
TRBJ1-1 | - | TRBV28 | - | TGTGCCAGCATCCTAAGACCGGGGAACACTGAAGCTTTCTTT | CASILRPGNTEAFF
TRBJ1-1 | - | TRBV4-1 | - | TGCGCCAGCAGCCAAGATAAATTTGGGTTGACGAACACTGAAGCTTTCTTT | CASSQDKFGLTNTEAFF
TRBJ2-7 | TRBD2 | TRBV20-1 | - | TGCAGTGCCTCGCGGGGGAACGAGCAGTACTTC | CSASRGNEQYF
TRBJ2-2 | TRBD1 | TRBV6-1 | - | TGTGCCAGCAGTCTGGACAGGGCGATTCCCGGGGAGCTGTTTTTT | CASSLDRAIPGELFF
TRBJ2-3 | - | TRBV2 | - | TGTGCCAGCAGTGAGGAGATTTTCGCAGATACGCAGTATTTT | CASSEEIFADTQYF
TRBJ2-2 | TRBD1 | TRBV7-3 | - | TGTGCCAGCAGCTTAACCTTCGACAGGGCAAAAACCGGGGAGCTGTTTTTT | CASSLTFDRAKTGELFF
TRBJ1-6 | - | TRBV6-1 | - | TGTGCCACCTCAATCGGACAGAGGTCACCCCTCCACTTT | CATSIGQRSPLHF
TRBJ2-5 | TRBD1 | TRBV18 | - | TGTGCCAGCTCACCGGACAGGCGAGAGACCCAGTACTTC | CASSPDRRETQYF
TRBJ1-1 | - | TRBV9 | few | TGTGCCAGCAGCGTAGAGGGGGTGAACACTGAAGCTTTCTTT | CASSVEGVNTEAFF
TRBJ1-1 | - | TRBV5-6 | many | TGTGCCAGCAGCTCTGGACAGAACACTGAAGCTTTCTTT | CASSSGQNTEAFF
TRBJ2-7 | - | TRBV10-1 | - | TGCGCCAGCAGTGAGGAGGGACACCCCCTACAAAACGAGCAGTACTTC | CASSEEGHPLQNEQYF
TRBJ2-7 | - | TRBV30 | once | TGTGCCTGGAGTGTAAATCGCTACGAGCAGTACTTC | CAWSVNRYEQYF
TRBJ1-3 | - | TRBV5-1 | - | TGCGCCAGCACCGCTGGGATCTCTGGAAACACCATATATTTT | CASTAGISGNTIYF
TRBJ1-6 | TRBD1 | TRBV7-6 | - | TGTGCCAGCAGCTTAGTAACAGGGGAATCACCCCTCCACTTT | CASSLVTGESPLHF
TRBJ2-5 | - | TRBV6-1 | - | TGTGCCAGCAGTGAAGCTCGGTATCGGGTTAACCAAGAGACCCAGTACTTC | CASSEARYRVNQETQYF
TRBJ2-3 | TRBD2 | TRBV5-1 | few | TGCGCCAGCAGCTCCCGGACTAGCGGGGACACAGATACGCAGTATTTT | CASSSRTSGDTDTQYF
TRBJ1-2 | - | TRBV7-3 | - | TGTGCCAGCAGCCCCTCGGCGGGGGACCGCCGGGGCTACACCTTC | CASSPSAGDRRGYTF
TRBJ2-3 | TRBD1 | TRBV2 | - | TGTGCCAGCGGGAGGGACAGGGGGCAAAATACGCAGTATTTT | CASGRDRGQNTQYF